This entry lists 30 T cell receptor beta chains sequenced from one sample in a study of cytomegalovirus exposure and HLA in healthy donors. Primers for the PCR totalled 60 Vbeta and 13 Jbeta. The protocol was immunoSEQ multiplex PCR, while the TCRdb copy is restricted to in-frame clones and leaves out a portion. The sample records 150,000 to 170,000 clones, around 84% being singletons. Specimen: PBMCs. These receptors came from a woman in her thirties or forties in good health and CMV-seropositive.

This clone was counted a single time. J is TRBJ2-1 and V is TRBV7-9, with a tentative D call TRBD2 (5 bases). This CDR3 is 15 amino acids long. The V and J ends lost 1 base and 12 bases respectively, with 19 bases between them. CDR1 and CDR2 from the germline V gene are SEHNR and FQNEAQ (reference sequence). The CDR3 loop reads CASSLVASGTSSQFF. CDR3 nucleotides: TGTGCCAGCAGCTTAGTCGCTTCGGGAACGAGTTCGCAGTTCTTC.

The V and J genes are TRBV27 and TRBJ2-7; D perhaps matches TRBD1 (5 bases). Between the trimmed V and J ends, which lost 3 bases and 0 bases, there was a span of 6 bases. Per the germline V gene, CDR1 is MNHEY and CDR2 is SMNVEV (reference sequence). This CDR3 comprises 13 residues. CDR3 loop: CASSLDISYEQYF. Written as DNA, the CDR3 is TGTGCCAGCAGTTTGGACATCTCCTACGAGCAGTACTTC.

The V call is TRBV30, the J call TRBJ1-1; D might be TRBD1 (5 bases). The CDR3 runs to 15 residues. V shed 0 bases and J shed 5 bases, with 16 bases lying between them. Germline loops: CDR1 GTSNPN, CDR2 SVGIG (reference sequence). CDR3 in amino acids: CAWSVIVGEGTEAFF. The CDR3 DNA reads as TGTGCCTGGAGTGTAATAGTAGGGGAAGGGACTGAAGCTTTCTTT.

The chain carries TRBV7-9 and TRBJ2-7; possibly TRBD2 for D (7 bases). This CDR3 has 13 amino acids. Germline V CDR1 and CDR2: SEHNR, FQNEAQ (reference sequence). Trimming removed 0 bases from V and 7 bases from J, with 10 bases in between. The DNA of the CDR3 is TGTGCCAGCAGCTTAGCGGGGAGGGGGGAGCAGTACTTC. It specifies CASSLAGRGEQYF.

V is TRBV19 and J is TRBJ2-3; the D is unclear. The V end lost 3 bases, the J end lost 2 bases, and 9 bases lay between the germline ends. The CDR3 covers 14 residues. The germline CDR1 and CDR2 sequences are LNHDA and SQIVND (reference sequence). The CDR3 nucleotides are TGTGCCAGTAGTATTGCCAGGTCCACAGATACGCAGTATTTT. This sequence encodes CASSIARSTDTQYF.

This clone was picked up one time. The chain couples TRBV14 to TRBJ1-2; no clear D gene. Trimming took off 0 bases at V and 3 bases at J, with 5 bases between the two ends. The CDR3 loop spans 13 amino acids. Per the germline V gene, CDR1 is SGHDN and CDR2 is FVKESK. The CDR3 protein is CASSQERDYGYTF. CDR3 sequence (DNA): TGTGCCAGCAGCCAAGAGCGCGACTATGGCTACACCTTC.

The J gene is TRBJ2-4, the V gene TRBV6-1; 9 bases map to TRBD1. CDR3 length: 16 residues. With 0 bases clipped from V and 5 bases from J, the junction kept 5 bases outside the gene matches. From germline, CDR1 is MNHNS and CDR2 SASEGT. DNA for the CDR3: TGTGCCAGCAGTGAAGCGCCGGGACAGGGAGAAAACATTCAGTACTTC. As protein: CASSEAPGQGENIQYF.

This clone has just a few counts. The chain links TRBV11-2 to TRBJ2-2, with 11 bases identical to TRBD2. In germline, CDR1 is SGHAT, CDR2 FQNNGV. The J segment lost 1 base and the V segment lost 1 base, leaving 5 bases of the junction unmatched. The CDR3 is made up of 18 amino acids. CDR3 DNA sequence: TGTGCCAGCAGCTTAGGGAGACTAGCGGGAAAGAACACCGGGGAGCTGTTTTTT. It encodes CASSLGRLAGKNTGELFF. Full variable domain (remainder filled in from reference TRBV11-2 and TRBJ2-2): EAGVAQSPRYKIIEKRQSVAFWCNPISGHATLYWYQQILGQGPKLLIQFQNNGVVDDSQLPKDRFSAERLKGVDSTLKIQPAKLEDSAVYLCASSLGRLAGKNTGELFFGEGSRLTVL.

The CDR3 DNA is TGCAGCGTAGTGGACAGGAACACTGAAGCTTTCTTT. It specifies CSVVDRNTEAFF. J is TRBJ1-1 and V is TRBV29-1; D is possibly TRBD1 (6 bases). Looked up from germline, CDR1 is SQVTM and CDR2 is ANQGSEA. The CDR3 loop spans 12 amino acids. V was cut by 6 bases and J by 1 base, with 9 bases left in between.

V and J are TRBV5-1 and TRBJ1-5; maybe TRBD1 (6 bases). The CDR3 has 14 residues. Trimming cost V 4 bases and J 4 bases, with 12 bases left between them. Germline V gene lookup returns CDR1 SGHRS and CDR2 YFSETQ. CDR3 region: CASSLTGYNQPQHF. CDR3 coding DNA: TGCGCCAGCAGCCTTACAGGGTATAATCAGCCCCAGCATTTT.

The rearrangement joins TRBV7-9 to TRBJ1-5; D unresolved. V lost 1 base and J 3 bases, leaving 7 bases between the germline ends. From germline, CDR1 is SEHNR and CDR2 FQNEAQ (reference sequence). This CDR3 has 14 amino acids. Written as DNA, the CDR3 is TGTGCCAGCAGCTTAGGGCAGGACAATCAGCCCCAGCATTTT. Translated, it gives CASSLGQDNQPQHF.

The J gene is TRBJ1-3, the V gene TRBV28, with TRBD1 matching over 7 bases. J was trimmed by 4 bases and V by 6 bases; bases with no gene match: 12. This CDR3 spans 16 amino acids. Germline CDR1 is MDHEN and CDR2 is SYDVKM. In DNA form, the CDR3 reads TGTGCCAGCAGCTCAAGGACAGGAATGTTCGGAAACACCATATATTTT. Encoded protein: CASSSRTGMFGNTIYF.

The chain employs TRBV19 and TRBJ1-5, with D uncertain. The CDR3 has 17 amino acids. V shed 7 bases and J shed 4 bases, with 23 bases lying between them. Germline loops: CDR1 LNHDA, CDR2 SQIVND (reference sequence). The CDR3 region is CASNTPRGSWGNQPQHF. The CDR3 nucleotides are TGTGCCAGTAACACTCCCCGGGGTTCCTGGGGTAATCAGCCCCAGCATTTT. Drawing the rest from reference TRBV19 and TRBJ1-5, the complete variable domain is DGGITQSPKYLFRKEGQNVTLSCEQNLNHDAMYWYRQDPGQGLRLIYYSQIVNDFQKGDIAEGYSVSREKKESFPLTVTSAQKNPTAFYLCASNTPRGSWGNQPQHFGDGTRLSIL.

The rearrangement uses TRBV5-4 and TRBJ2-7; 9 bases agree with TRBD1. V lost 1 base, J lost 4 bases, and 6 bases stayed unmatched. Germline V gene sequence: CDR1 SGHNT, CDR2 YYREEE (reference sequence). This CDR3 is 15 amino acids long. CDR3 loop: CASSLSGQGRYEQYF. CDR3 coding DNA: TGTGCCAGCAGCTTGTCGGGACAGGGAAGGTACGAGCAGTACTTC.

The genes are TRBV5-1 and TRBJ2-3; 8 nucleotides align to TRBD2. Germline CDR1 is SGHRS and CDR2 is YFSETQ. Trimming took 7 bases from V and 0 from J; bases not matched to a gene: 10. The length of the CDR3 is 16 residues. The CDR3 sequence: CASARLAKTSTDTQYF. The CDR3 bases are TGCGCCAGCGCGAGACTAGCGAAAACAAGCACAGATACGCAGTATTTT.

The chain has TRBV19 and TRBJ2-6; 12 positions agree with TRBD1. After removal of 3 bases from V and 0 bases from J, the junction contained 6 bases not matched to a gene. This CDR3 has 19 residues. Germline CDR1 and CDR2: LNHDA and SQIVND (reference sequence). The CDR3 coding sequence is TGTGCCAGTAGTATCCAGGGGGGACAGGGGGCCTCTGGGGCCAACGTCCTGACTTTC. Translation gives CASSIQGGQGASGANVLTF.

V is TRBV5-1 and J is TRBJ2-1; the match to TRBD2 covers 8 bases. V was pared by 0 bases and J by 15 bases, with 8 bases of the junction left unmatched. Per germline, CDR1 SGHRS and CDR2 YFSETQ. This CDR3 comprises 13 residues. CDR3 in DNA: TGCGCCAGCAGCTTGGATGGTAGCGGGGTTTGGTTCTTC. Amino acid sequence: CASSLDGSGVWFF.

The chain is built from TRBV10-3 and TRBJ2-1, with 7 bases lining up with TRBD1. Trimming removed 5 bases from V and 9 bases from J; junction bases left unmatched: 10. Germline V gene data show CDR1 as ENHRY and CDR2 as SYGVKD. The CDR3 extends over 14 amino acids. CDR3 in DNA: TGTGCCATCAGTCTGACAGGGTTGAGCGGTGAGCAGTTCTTC. It codes for CAISLTGLSGEQFF.

The chain links TRBV7-8 to TRBJ2-7; TRBD2 is a possible D gene (6 bases). With 1 base removed from V and 0 bases from J, the gap between germline ends came to 13 bases. The CDR3 covers 16 residues. Germline V CDR1 and CDR2: SGHVS, FQNEAQ. CDR3 region: CASSLGGGITSYEQYF. CDR3 bases: TGTGCCAGCAGCTTAGGTGGCGGGATAACCTCCTACGAGCAGTACTTC.

The chain is built from TRBV11-2 and TRBJ1-2; maybe TRBD1 (6 bases). Trimming took 5 bases from V and 4 from J, leaving 14 bases between them. The V gene's germline CDR1 is SGHAT and CDR2 FQNNGV. The CDR3 runs to 14 residues. The CDR3 nucleotides are TGTGCCAGCAGCCCCAAGGGACACCTCTATGGCTACACCTTC. Its protein product is CASSPKGHLYGYTF.

The rearrangement links TRBV18 to TRBJ2-3, with D uncertain. From germline, CDR1 is KGHSH and CDR2 LQKENI. CDR3 length: 13 amino acids. V lost 3 bases to trimming and J lost 6 bases, with 10 bases between them. The CDR3, as DNA: TGTGCCAGCTCACCCGCAATTCAGGATACGCAGTATTTT. The encoded protein is CASSPAIQDTQYF.

This chain connects TRBV19 to TRBJ1-1; tentatively, D is TRBD1 (5 bases). Germline V gene sequence: CDR1 LNHDA, CDR2 SQIVND (reference sequence). Trimming left V 5 bases short and J 10 bases short, with 23 bases between. This CDR3 is built from 15 residues. In DNA, the CDR3 is TGTGCCAGTAGTCCTTATCTCCAGGGAGGTGTAATAGCTTTCTTT. It specifies CASSPYLQGGVIAFF.

The chain carries TRBV6-5 and TRBJ1-1; D may be TRBD1 (6 bases). V lost 6 bases and J lost 1, with 15 bases in between. The CDR3 has 15 amino acids. CDR1 is MNHEY, CDR2 SVGAGI, per germline. In DNA, the CDR3 is TGTGCCAGCAGCCCTACAGGGCACGGGAACACTGAAGCTTTCTTT. Its translation: CASSPTGHGNTEAFF.

This clone was counted between two and nine times. J is TRBJ2-1 and V is TRBV6-5, with 7 bases lining up with TRBD2. CDR3 size: 14 residues. From germline, CDR1 is MNHEY and CDR2 SVGAGI. The V and J ends lost 10 bases and 1 base, in that order; junction bases with no gene match: 7. DNA for the CDR3: TGTGCCACCAATGGACTAGGATCCTACAATGAGCAGTTCTTC. As protein: CATNGLGSYNEQFF.

The gene calls are TRBV5-1 and TRBJ2-7; 15 positions match TRBD2. Trimming cost V 2 bases and J 0 bases; bases outside gene matches: 6. The CDR3 extends over 18 amino acids. Germline CDR1 SGHRS, CDR2 YFSETQ. The CDR3 reads CASSFTGLAGGGSYEQYF. In DNA form, the CDR3 reads TGCGCCAGCAGCTTTACGGGACTAGCGGGGGGAGGCTCCTACGAGCAGTACTTC.

This sequence joins TRBV4-1 and TRBJ2-3, with a tentative D call TRBD2 (9 bases). V shed 4 bases and J shed 2 bases, with 34 bases lying between them. There are 22 residues in the CDR3. The germline CDR1 and CDR2 sequences are MGHRA and YSYEKL. The CDR3 region is CASSLFQGARGRALEPTDTQYF. CDR3 nucleotide sequence: TGCGCCAGCAGCCTTTTTCAGGGGGCTCGCGGGAGGGCACTCGAACCCACAGATACGCAGTATTTT.

The chain recombines TRBV2 with TRBJ2-7; TRBD1 matches 7 bases. This CDR3 has 14 amino acids. V lost 4 bases to trimming and J lost 1 base; unmatched junction nucleotides: 4. Germline V CDR1 and CDR2: SNHLY, FYNNEI. This CDR3 reads CASSGQGVSYEQYF. In DNA, the CDR3 is TGTGCCAGCAGTGGGCAGGGGGTATCCTACGAGCAGTACTTC.

Concerning this clone itself: Mismatch with germline at one junction end may stem from a read error. J is TRBJ2-5 and V is TRBV7-2, with a weak D call TRBD2 (6 bases). There are 15 residues in the CDR3. CDR1 SGHTA and CDR2 FQGNSA come from the germline V gene. The CDR3 sequence is CASSLAPGTQEAQYF. The CDR3 region has the DNA TGTGCCAGCAGCTTAGCTCCCGGGACTCAAGAGGCCCAGTACTTC.

This clone was counted a few times. The CDR3 loop is CASSTSTLAGGALGEQYF. CDR3 nucleotides: TGTGCCAGCTCCACCTCAACTCTAGCGGGAGGGGCGCTTGGGGAGCAGTACTTC. The genes are TRBV18 and TRBJ2-7, with 12 bases identical to TRBD2. V gave up 6 bases and J gave up 7 bases; unmatched junction bases: 19. CDR3 size: 18 residues. Germline V lookup: CDR1 KGHSH, CDR2 LQKENI.

The chain joins TRBV30 to TRBJ1-2; no clear D gene. Germline values: CDR1 GTSNPN, CDR2 SVGIG (reference sequence). The CDR3 length is 13 residues. V dropped 1 base and J dropped 2 bases, with 8 bases sitting between them. The CDR3 nucleotides read TGTGCCTGGAGTGGAGGCAGAAACTATGGCTACACCTTC. This sequence encodes CAWSGGRNYGYTF.